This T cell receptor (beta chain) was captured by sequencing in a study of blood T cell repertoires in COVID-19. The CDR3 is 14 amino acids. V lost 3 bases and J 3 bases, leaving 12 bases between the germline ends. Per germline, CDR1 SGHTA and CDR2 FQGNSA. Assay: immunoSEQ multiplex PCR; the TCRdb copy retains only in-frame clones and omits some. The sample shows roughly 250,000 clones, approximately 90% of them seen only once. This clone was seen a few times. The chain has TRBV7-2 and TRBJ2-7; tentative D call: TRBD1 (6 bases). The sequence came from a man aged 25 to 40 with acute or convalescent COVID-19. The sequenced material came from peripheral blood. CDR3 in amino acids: CASSFGGRGYEQYF. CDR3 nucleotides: TGTGCCAGCAGCTTTGGCGGCAGGGGCTACGAGCAGTACTTC.